This is a list of T cell receptor beta chains from one sample in a study of cytomegalovirus exposure and HLA in healthy donors. Generated by immunoSEQ multiplex PCR, the TCRdb table keeps only in-frame clones and is missing some. The table shows nearly 200,000 clones, with more than 75% occurring only once. Material for sequencing was PBMCs. Source of these receptors: a woman between 50 and 59 years old in good health and CMV-seropositive. Both conserved end residues are part of each CDR3. Fields, in order: clone size, J gene, D gene, V gene, CDR3 protein, CDR3 DNA. A D gene is named only where the DNA matches it firmly. The size entry is marked missing in some rows and otherwise reads once, few, many or a size class.

.	TRBJ2-7	TRBD2	TRBV2	CASRPGLAGAHEQYF	TGTGCCAGCAGGCCGGGACTAGCGGGGGCCCACGAGCAGTACTTC
.	TRBJ1-6	.	TRBV7-6	CASSLDRTNSPLHF	TGTGCCAGCAGCTTAGACAGGACTAATTCACCCCTCCACTTT
.	TRBJ2-4	.	TRBV28	CASSLSHQGGMNSQYF	TGTGCCAGCAGTTTAAGCCATCAAGGGGGAATGAACAGTCAGTACTTC
once	TRBJ2-7	TRBD1	TRBV19	CASRGTGGASEQYF	TGTGCCAGTAGGGGAACAGGGGGCGCCTCCGAGCAGTACTTC
.	TRBJ2-6	.	TRBV4-1	CASSQSDREAGANGLTF	TGCGCCAGCAGCCAATCCGACAGGGAGGCTGGGGCCAACGGCCTGACTTTC
.	TRBJ1-1	.	TRBV6-1	CASSPSQGGNTEAFF	TGTGCCAGCAGCCCATCACAGGGTGGGAACACTGAAGCTTTCTTT
.	TRBJ2-2	.	TRBV5-1	CASSTSLRTGPPGELFF	TGCGCCAGCAGCACTAGCCTCCGGACAGGTCCCCCCGGGGAGCTGTTTTTT
.	TRBJ1-4	.	TRBV7-8	CASSFTGGSGEKLFF	TGTGCCAGCAGCTTTACGGGAGGGAGCGGCGAAAAACTGTTTTTT
once	TRBJ1-1	TRBD1	TRBV2	CASSDAGGTEAFF	TGTGCCAGCAGTGACGCAGGGGGCACTGAAGCTTTCTTT
.	TRBJ2-3	TRBD2	TRBV2	CASNMGLAGGTDTQYF	TGTGCCAGCAACATGGGACTAGCGGGGGGGACAGATACGCAGTATTTT
.	TRBJ1-2	.	TRBV19	CASSTPTGINPYGYTF	TGTGCCAGTAGTACCCCAACAGGGATAAACCCTTATGGCTACACCTTC
.	TRBJ1-1	.	TRBV6-5	CASSFTENTEAFF	TGTGCCAGCAGTTTTACAGAGAACACTGAAGCTTTCTTT
.	TRBJ2-7	.	TRBV10-2	CASSATAYEQYF	TGCGCCAGCAGTGCCACAGCCTACGAGCAGTACTTC
.	TRBJ1-2	TRBD1	TRBV28	CASREGTGGNYGYTF	TGTGCCAGCAGGGAAGGGACAGGGGGGAACTATGGCTACACCTTC
.	TRBJ2-4	.	TRBV21-1	CASSNLPVAKNSQYF	TGTGCCAGCAGCAATCTTCCGGTGGCCAAAAACAGTCAGTACTTC
.	TRBJ2-3	TRBD2	TRBV27	CASSPLAGVTDTQYF	TGTGCCAGCAGTCCCTTAGCGGGAGTAACAGATACGCAGTATTTT
.	TRBJ2-6	TRBD2	TRBV28	CASSLDSGVSGANVLTF	TGTGCCAGCAGTTTGGATAGCGGGGTCTCTGGGGCCAACGTCCTGACTTTC
.	TRBJ2-7	.	TRBV21-1	CAAAAPWSDRGRYEQYF	TGTGCTGCAGCAGCACCCTGGAGCGACAGGGGAAGATACGAACAGTACTTC
.	TRBJ2-6	.	TRBV5-6	CASSFGLSGANVLTF	TGTGCCAGCAGCTTTGGACTCTCTGGGGCCAACGTCCTGACTTTC
.	TRBJ2-5	.	TRBV10-3	CATGTDARGETQYF	TGTGCCACCGGCACGGACGCTAGAGGGGAGACCCAGTACTTC
.	TRBJ2-3	.	TRBV5-1	CASSLGQTTDTQYF	TGCGCCAGCAGCCTAGGACAGACAACAGATACGCAGTATTTT
.	TRBJ2-5	.	TRBV11-2	CASSLTRAWETQYF	TGTGCCAGCAGCTTAACGCGGGCGTGGGAGACCCAGTACTTC
.	TRBJ2-1	.	TRBV6-5	CASSYGAQGSYNEQFF	TGTGCCAGCAGTTACGGGGCGCAGGGCTCCTACAATGAGCAGTTCTTC
.	TRBJ2-5	TRBD2	TRBV4-1	CASSQEGRAFSGTQYF	TGCGCCAGCAGCCAAGAGGGGAGGGCTTTTAGTGGGACCCAGTACTTC
few	TRBJ2-5	TRBD2	TRBV7-9	CASSPGATSLEETQYF	TGTGCCAGCAGCCCGGGAGCGACTAGCCTAGAAGAGACCCAGTACTTC
.	TRBJ1-4	.	TRBV19	CARALGGEQDEKLFF	TGTGCCAGAGCCCTCGGGGGGGAGCAAGATGAAAAACTGTTTTTT
.	TRBJ2-2	.	TRBV7-3	CASSLTGGASGELFF	TGTGCCAGCAGCTTAACTGGGGGCGCGTCCGGGGAGCTGTTTTTT
once	TRBJ2-1	.	TRBV27	CASALGANEQFF	TGTGCCAGCGCTCTAGGGGCGAATGAGCAGTTCTTC
few	TRBJ2-7	.	TRBV6-6	CASNKDWASVSYEQYF	TGTGCCAGCAACAAAGATTGGGCTAGCGTATCCTACGAGCAGTACTTC
.	TRBJ2-3	.	TRBV28	CASRDLTGAQYF	TGTGCCAGCAGGGACTTAACGGGGGCGCAGTATTTT
.	TRBJ1-4	TRBD1	TRBV18	CASSDRDSNEKLFF	TGTGCCAGCTCGGACCGGGACAGCAATGAAAAACTGTTTTTT
once	TRBJ1-6	.	TRBV7-9	CSSSLGPTVPLHF	TGTTCCAGCAGCTTAGGGCCGACAGTCCCCCTCCACTTT
.	TRBJ2-2	.	TRBV5-4	CASSLTRANTGELFF	TGTGCCAGCAGCTTGACCAGGGCGAACACCGGGGAGCTGTTTTTT
.	TRBJ2-7	.	TRBV19	CASSHRDYEQYF	TGTGCCAGTAGTCACAGGGACTACGAGCAGTACTTC
.	TRBJ2-7	.	TRBV7-8	CASSPRGVYEQYF	TGTGCCAGCAGCCCCAGGGGAGTCTACGAGCAGTACTTC
.	TRBJ1-1	.	TRBV18	CASARAGASTEAFF	TGTGCCAGCGCCAGGGCAGGGGCAAGCACTGAAGCTTTCTTT